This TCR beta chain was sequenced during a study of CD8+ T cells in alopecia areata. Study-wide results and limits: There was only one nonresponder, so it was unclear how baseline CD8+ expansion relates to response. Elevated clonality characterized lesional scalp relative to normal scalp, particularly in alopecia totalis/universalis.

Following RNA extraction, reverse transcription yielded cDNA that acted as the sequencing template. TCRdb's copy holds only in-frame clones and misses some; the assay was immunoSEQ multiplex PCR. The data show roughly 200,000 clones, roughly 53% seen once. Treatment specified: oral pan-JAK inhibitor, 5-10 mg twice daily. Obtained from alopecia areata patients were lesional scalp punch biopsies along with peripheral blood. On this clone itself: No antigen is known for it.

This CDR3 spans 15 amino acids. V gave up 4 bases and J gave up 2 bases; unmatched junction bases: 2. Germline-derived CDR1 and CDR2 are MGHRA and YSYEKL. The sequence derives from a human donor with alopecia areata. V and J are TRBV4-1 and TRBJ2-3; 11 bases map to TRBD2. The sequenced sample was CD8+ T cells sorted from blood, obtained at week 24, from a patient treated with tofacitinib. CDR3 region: CASSPLAGVTDTQYF. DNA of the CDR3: TGCGCCAGCAGCCCACTAGCGGGAGTCACAGATACGCAGTATTTT.